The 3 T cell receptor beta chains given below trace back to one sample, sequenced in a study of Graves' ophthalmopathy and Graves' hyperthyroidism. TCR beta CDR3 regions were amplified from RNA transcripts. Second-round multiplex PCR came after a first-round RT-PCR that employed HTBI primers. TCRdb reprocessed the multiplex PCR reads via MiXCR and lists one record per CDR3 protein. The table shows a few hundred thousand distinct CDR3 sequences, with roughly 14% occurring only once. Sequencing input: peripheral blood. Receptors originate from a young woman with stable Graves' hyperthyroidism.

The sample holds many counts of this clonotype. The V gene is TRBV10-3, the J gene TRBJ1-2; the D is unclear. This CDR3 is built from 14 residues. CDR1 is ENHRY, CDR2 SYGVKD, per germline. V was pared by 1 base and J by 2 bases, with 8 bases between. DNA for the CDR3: TGTGCCATCAGTGAGTGGGAGGGAAACTATGGCTACACCTTC. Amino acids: CAISEWEGNYGYTF.

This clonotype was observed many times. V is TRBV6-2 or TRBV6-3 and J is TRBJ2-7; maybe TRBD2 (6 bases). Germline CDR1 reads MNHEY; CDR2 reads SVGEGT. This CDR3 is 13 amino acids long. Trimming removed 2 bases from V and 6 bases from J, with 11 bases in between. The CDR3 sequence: CASSYREVGEQYF. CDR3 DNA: TGTGCCAGCAGTTACAGGGAGGTCGGCGAGCAGTACTTC.

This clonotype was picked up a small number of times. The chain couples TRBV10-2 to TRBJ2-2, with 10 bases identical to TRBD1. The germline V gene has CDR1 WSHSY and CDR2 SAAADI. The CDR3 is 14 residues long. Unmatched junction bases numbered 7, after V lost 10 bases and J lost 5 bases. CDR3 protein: CAIRQGAKTGELFF. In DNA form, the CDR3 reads TGCGCCATAAGACAGGGGGCAAAGACCGGGGAGCTGTTTTTT.